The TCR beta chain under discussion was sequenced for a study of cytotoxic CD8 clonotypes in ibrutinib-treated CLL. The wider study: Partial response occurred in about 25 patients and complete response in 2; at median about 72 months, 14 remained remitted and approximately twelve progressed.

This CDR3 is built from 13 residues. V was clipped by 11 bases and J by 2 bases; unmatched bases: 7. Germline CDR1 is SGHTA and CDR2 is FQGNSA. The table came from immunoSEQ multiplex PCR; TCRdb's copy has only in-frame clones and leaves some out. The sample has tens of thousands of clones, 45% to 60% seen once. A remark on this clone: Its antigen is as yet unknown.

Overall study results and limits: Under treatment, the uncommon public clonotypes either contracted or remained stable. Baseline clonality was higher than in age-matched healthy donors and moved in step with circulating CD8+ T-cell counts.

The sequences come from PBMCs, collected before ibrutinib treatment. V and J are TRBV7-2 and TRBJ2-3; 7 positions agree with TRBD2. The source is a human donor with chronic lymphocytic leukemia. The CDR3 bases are TGTGCCGTCGGAGCGGGGCACACAGATACGCAGTATTTT. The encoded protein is CAVGAGHTDTQYF.